The 25 T cell receptor beta chains given below trace back to one sample, sequenced in a study of blood T cell repertoires in COVID-19. Libraries were prepared by immunoSEQ multiplex PCR; TCRdb keeps only in-frame clonotypes and omits some of them. The sample holds around 190,000 clones, roughly 87% seen once. Sequencing used PBMCs or T cells enriched from blood (not recorded which). These receptors were obtained from a man younger than 35 with acute COVID-19.

The chain is built from TRBV20-1 and TRBJ1-5; no firm D call. CDR1 is DFQATT and CDR2 is SNEGSKA in the germline V gene (reference sequence). CDR3 length: 11 residues. V was shortened by 8 bases and J by 5 bases, with 10 bases between the two germline ends. CDR3 protein: CSTFRDQPQHF. Here the CDR3 DNA reads TGCAGTACCTTCCGGGATCAGCCCCAGCATTTT.

The rearrangement uses TRBV27 and TRBJ2-4, with a weak D call TRBD1 (6 bases). The V and J ends lost 6 bases and 3 bases respectively, with 24 bases between them. Germline assignment: CDR1 MNHEY and CDR2 SMNVEV (reference sequence). CDR3 length: 18 residues. CDR3 in DNA: TGTGCCAGCAGCCCCGTCTCACCAGGGGAATTGGGCAAAAACATTCAGTACTTC. Amino acid sequence: CASSPVSPGELGKNIQYF.

DNA for the CDR3: TGTGCCAGCAGTTTAAGCCCGGCGTGGGACAGAGAAACAGATACGCAGTATTTT. Translating gives CASSLSPAWDRETDTQYF. The chain joins TRBV28 to TRBJ2-3; the match to TRBD1 covers 7 bases. The trim removed 2 bases at V and 3 bases at J, leaving 14 bases unmatched. CDR3 length: 18 residues. The germline V gene has CDR1 MDHEN and CDR2 SYDVKM.

The V call is TRBV9, the J call TRBJ1-1; weak D call: TRBD1 (5 bases). The CDR3 covers 11 residues. The V gene lost 3 bases and the J gene lost 5 bases, with 5 bases spanning the gap. Looked up from germline, CDR1 is SGDLS and CDR2 is YYNGEE. CDR3 residues: CASSEGTEAFF. CDR3 coding DNA: TGTGCCAGCAGCGAGGGGACTGAAGCTTTCTTT.

The rearrangement links TRBV5-6 to TRBJ2-7, with D possibly matching TRBD2 (5 bases). The CDR3 is made up of 15 amino acids. The V end was cut by 0 bases, the J end by 3 bases, with 13 bases between. CDR1 and CDR2 (germline): SGHDT, YYEEEE. The CDR3 loop is CASSLGGSAFYEQYF. The CDR3 DNA sequence: TGTGCCAGCAGCTTGGGTGGTAGCGCGTTCTACGAGCAGTACTTC.

The chain links TRBV11-3 to TRBJ2-2; the match to TRBD2 covers 14 bases. This CDR3 comprises 20 residues. The V and J ends lost 3 bases and 3 bases, in that order; junction bases with no gene match: 12. Germline assignment: CDR1 SGHNT and CDR2 YENEEA. For the CDR3, the DNA is TGTGCCAGCAGCTTCTCTCTGGGACTAGCGGGAGTACGTCACACCGGGGAGCTGTTTTTT. Translation gives CASSFSLGLAGVRHTGELFF.

The genes are TRBV28 and TRBJ1-1; 7 bases match TRBD1. This CDR3 has 15 amino acids. CDR1 and CDR2 (germline): MDHEN, SYDVKM. V trimming: 10 bases; J trimming: 1 base; junction bases outside the gene matches: 12. The CDR3 DNA reads as TGTGCCACTCTCGGAGGGGGCTTTTCGAACACTGAAGCTTTCTTT. This sequence encodes CATLGGGFSNTEAFF.

The rearrangement joins TRBV13 to TRBJ2-1; 9 nucleotides agree with TRBD1. Germline loops: CDR1 PRHDT, CDR2 FYEKMQ (reference sequence). The CDR3 spans 16 residues. With 4 bases clipped from V and 9 bases from J, the junction kept 13 bases outside the gene matches. The CDR3, as DNA: TGTGCCAGCAGCTGGCTGGACAGGGGAGGGCAGAGTGAGCAGTTCTTC. This encodes CASSWLDRGGQSEQFF.

In its sample, this clone was seen once. This chain joins TRBV28 and TRBJ2-7; D gene ambiguous. The CDR3 is 14 amino acids. Germline values: CDR1 MDHEN, CDR2 SYDVKM. V shed 2 bases and J shed 2 bases, with 10 bases lying between them. The CDR3 here is CASSLANYPYEQYF. The CDR3, as DNA: TGTGCCAGCAGTTTAGCCAACTATCCCTACGAGCAGTACTTC.

The gene calls are TRBV24-1 and TRBJ2-1, with TRBD2 matching 9 bases. The J segment lost 8 bases and the V segment lost 6 bases, leaving 31 bases of the junction unmatched. The CDR3 extends over 22 amino acids. Germline CDR1 is KGHDR and CDR2 is SFDVKD. Written as DNA, the CDR3 is TGTGCCACCAGTAAGTTTGTCGGAACTAGCGGGCTGTTAAGGGGGAGCTGGGATGAGCAGTTCTTC. Translated: CATSKFVGTSGLLRGSWDEQFF.

The chain is built from TRBV4-2 and TRBJ1-2, with TRBD1 matching over 8 bases. The junction had 7 bases not matched to a gene; V was cut back by 1 base and J by 6 bases. Germline assignment: CDR1 LGHNA and CDR2 YNFKEQ. The CDR3 covers 15 residues. CDR3 in amino acids: CASSQVSGQGDGYTF. The DNA for the CDR3 is TGTGCCAGCAGCCAAGTGTCCGGACAGGGCGATGGCTACACCTTC.

This sequence joins TRBV27 and TRBJ2-1, with TRBD2 matching over 8 bases. After removal of 0 bases from V and 5 bases from J, the junction contained 3 bases not matched to a gene. CDR3 length: 15 residues. CDR1 and CDR2 from the germline V gene are MNHEY and SMNVEV (reference sequence). The CDR3 spells CASSLSASGHNEQFF. CDR3 sequence (DNA): TGTGCCAGCAGTTTATCGGCTAGCGGGCACAATGAGCAGTTCTTC.

The rearrangement joins TRBV9 to TRBJ2-3; 9 positions agree with TRBD2. In germline, CDR1 is SGDLS, CDR2 YYNGEE. With 0 bases clipped from V and 2 bases from J, the junction kept 4 bases outside the gene matches. CDR3 length: 16 amino acids. CDR3 in amino acids: CASSVVASGNTDTQYF. CDR3 nucleotides: TGTGCCAGCAGCGTAGTGGCTAGCGGGAACACAGATACGCAGTATTTT.

The chain joins TRBV3-1 (or the pseudogene TRBV3-2) to TRBJ1-5; D gene uncertain. Germline-derived CDR1 and CDR2 are LGHDT and YNNKEL (reference sequence). With 1 base removed from V and 0 bases from J, the gap between germline ends came to 7 bases. The CDR3 contains 15 residues. In DNA form, the CDR3 reads TGTGCCAGCAGCCAAGGACACTTTAGCAATCAGCCCCAGCATTTT. This encodes CASSQGHFSNQPQHF.

This chain links TRBV29-1 with TRBJ1-2; no clear D. The V and J ends lost 0 bases and 8 bases respectively, with 16 bases between them. The V gene's germline CDR1 is SQVTM and CDR2 ANQGSEA. The length of the CDR3 is 14 residues. The CDR3 nucleotides are TGCAGCGTTGAAGATAACGGGTATAGGTGGGGCTACACCTTC. Its translation is CSVEDNGYRWGYTF.

CDR3 residues: CASSFRPLQGANYGYTF. CDR3 nucleotide sequence: TGTGCCAGCAGTTTCCGCCCCCTACAGGGGGCTAACTATGGCTACACCTTC. The V call is TRBV27, the J call TRBJ1-2; 8 bases line up with TRBD1. The CDR3 contains 17 residues. After removal of 3 bases from V and 0 bases from J, the junction contained 9 bases not matched to a gene. CDR1 and CDR2 from the germline V gene are MNHEY and SMNVEV (reference sequence).

The rearrangement joins TRBV28 to TRBJ1-1; no reliable D call. This CDR3 region has 12 residues. V was clipped by 6 bases and J by 6 bases, with 11 bases between them. Per the germline V gene, CDR1 is MDHEN and CDR2 is SYDVKM. The CDR3 spells CASSKRSPEAFF. The CDR3 DNA reads as TGTGCCAGCAGCAAAAGAAGCCCTGAAGCTTTCTTT.

The chain has TRBV27 and TRBJ2-5, with 11 bases that match TRBD1. The germline V gene encodes CDR1 MNHEY and CDR2 SMNVEV (reference sequence). CDR3 length: 14 amino acids. J gave up 9 bases and V 3 bases, and 6 bases lay outside the gene matches. The CDR3 is CASSFGWDRGSQYF. CDR3 bases: TGTGCCAGCAGTTTTGGTTGGGACAGGGGGTCCCAGTACTTC.

The chain links TRBV27 to TRBJ2-5; the match to TRBD2 covers 14 bases. V was clipped by 4 bases and J by 5 bases; unmatched bases: 15. The length of the CDR3 is 19 residues. Germline values: CDR1 MNHEY, CDR2 SMNVEV (reference sequence). For the CDR3, the DNA is TGTGCCAGCAGTTCCAGATACGGACTAGCGGGAGGTGGGGGGGAGACCCAGTACTTC. Protein: CASSSRYGLAGGGGETQYF.

The chain couples TRBV6-5 to TRBJ2-1; 12 positions agree with TRBD1. V shed 7 bases, J shed 9 bases, and the junction held 7 bases outside the gene matches. The CDR3 is 14 residues long. CDR1 and CDR2 (germline): MNHEY, SVGAGI. In DNA form, the CDR3 reads TGTGCCAGCACCCGGGACAGGGGGCAGGGTGAGCAGTTCTTC. This codes for CASTRDRGQGEQFF.

The chain is built from TRBV19 and TRBJ2-1; 11 bases align to TRBD2. Per the germline V gene, CDR1 is LNHDA and CDR2 is SQIVND (reference sequence). The CDR3 has 15 residues. With 6 bases clipped from V and 4 bases from J, the junction kept 5 bases outside the gene matches. CDR3 nucleotides: TGTGCCAGTAGCTCCGGGACTAGCGGATACAATGAGCAGTTCTTC. Translation: CASSSGTSGYNEQFF.

The rearrangement uses TRBV24-1 and TRBJ2-5; 11 bases are shared with TRBD1. Trimming removed 6 bases from V and 3 bases from J; junction bases left unmatched: 5. The CDR3 has 15 residues. Per germline, CDR1 KGHDR and CDR2 SFDVKD. The CDR3 here is CATSQPGQGEETQYF. The CDR3 DNA sequence: TGTGCCACCAGTCAACCGGGACAGGGGGAAGAGACCCAGTACTTC.

This clone was counted a single time. The gene calls are TRBV11-2 and TRBJ2-5; D is perhaps TRBD2 (5 bases). Germline CDR1 is SGHAT and CDR2 is FQNNGV. The CDR3 length is 13 residues. V was shortened by 6 bases and J by 0 bases, with 8 bases between the two germline ends. In DNA, the CDR3 is TGTGCCAGCAGTTCTAGCCACCAAGAGACCCAGTACTTC. Protein sequence: CASSSSHQETQYF.

This sequence joins TRBV4-1 and TRBJ2-1; 8 bases fit TRBD2. This CDR3 is 18 amino acids long. Per germline, CDR1 MGHRA and CDR2 YSYEKL. With 1 base clipped from V and 7 bases from J, the junction kept 15 bases outside the gene matches. CDR3 sequence: CASSQGLFPGLGENEQFF. Written as DNA, the CDR3 is TGCGCCAGCAGCCAAGGCCTCTTTCCGGGACTAGGAGAGAATGAGCAGTTCTTC.

The chain employs TRBV10-3 and TRBJ1-1; 8 nucleotides line up with TRBD1. The V gene's germline CDR1 is ENHRY and CDR2 SYGVKD. The CDR3 is 13 residues long. The V gene end was trimmed by 11 bases and the J gene end by 4 bases; junction bases not matched to a gene: 9. The CDR3 here is CASQGALSTEAFF. The CDR3 DNA is TGTGCCTCCCAGGGGGCGCTCAGCACTGAAGCTTTCTTT.